The 32 T cell receptor beta chains below come from one sample, sequenced in a study of beta chain features in type 1 diabetes (dated by TCRdb to the late 2010s). The research as a whole found: Type 1 diabetes patients showed a moderate but significant shortening of TCRB CDR3 length in all four CD4+ subsets.

Their specific antigens are unknown. Libraries were prepared through the immunoSEQ multiplex PCR assay. The entire amount of isolated RNA was reverse transcribed using the High Capacity cDNA Reverse Transcription Kit, so the sequenced TCRB transcripts were expressed ones. Drawn from immuneACCESS, this table holds only the in-frame rearrangements with V and J called that TCRdb kept. Clones are partly lost; checked studies trace under half to an unresolved V gene and leave the rest unexplained. In all, the sample holds hundreds of thousands of clones, and over 10% of those were seen once. The top ten clonotypes cover less than 0.025% of the sample. The sequencing input was naive CD4+ T cells from blood. The sample's cell subset or site label is to be understood as: true naive CD4+ T cells. The receptors originated from a young man with type 1 diabetes.

In its sample, this clone was seen a few times. The chain employs TRBV9 and TRBJ2-1; D gene uncertain. The V gene lost 0 bases and the J gene lost 2 bases, with 9 bases spanning the gap. Germline CDR1 reads SGDLS; CDR2 reads YYNGEE. The CDR3 consists of 15 residues. The CDR3 protein is CASSVGLGTYNEQFF. The CDR3 nucleotides are TGTGCCAGCAGCGTAGGGCTAGGAACCTACAATGAGCAGTTCTTC.

This clone has only a few counts. The chain carries TRBV25-1 and TRBJ1-4; no firm D call. The CDR3 sequence is 15 residues long. CDR1 and CDR2 from the germline V gene are MGHDK and SYGVNS. Trimming shortened V by 3 bases and J by 5 bases, and 13 bases separated the two germline ends. CDR3 coding DNA: TGTGCCAGCAGTGACGGGTATGGTCAGAATGAAAAACTGTTTTTT. Its protein product is CASSDGYGQNEKLFF. Combining the CDR3 with reference TRBV25-1 and TRBJ1-4 gives the whole variable domain EADIYQTPRYLVIGTGKKITLECSQTMGHDKMYWYQQDPGMELHLIHYSYGVNSTEKGDLSSESTVSRIRTEHFPLTLESARPSHTSQYLCASSDGYGQNEKLFFGSGTQLSVL.

This clone was counted only a few times. The same CDR3 arises from other DNA sequences in this sample as well. The V call is TRBV30, the J call TRBJ2-5; no clear D gene. Germline V gene lookup returns CDR1 GTSNPN and CDR2 SVGIG (reference sequence). The CDR3 is made up of 13 amino acids. V gave up 0 bases and J gave up 1 base, with 6 bases separating them. The DNA for the CDR3 is TGTGCCTGGAGTGTAGGCGTCCAAGAGACCCAGTACTTC. This gives the protein CAWSVGVQETQYF.

This clone was seen a few times. The chain couples TRBV18 to TRBJ1-1; D not certain. This CDR3 spans 15 amino acids. Germline CDR1 and CDR2: KGHSH and LQKENI. V lost 0 bases, J lost 0 bases, and 8 bases lay in between. This CDR3 is CASSPPVGMNTEAFF. CDR3 DNA: TGTGCCAGCTCACCACCGGTCGGAATGAACACTGAAGCTTTCTTT.

This clone has a handful of counts. The V gene is TRBV18, the J gene TRBJ1-4, with D perhaps TRBD1 (6 bases). The germline V and J ends were trimmed by 3 bases and 7 bases, with 12 bases remaining between them. The germline V gene encodes CDR1 KGHSH and CDR2 LQKENI. CDR3 size: 14 residues. The CDR3 protein is CASSPRGAGEKLFF. The CDR3 nucleotides read TGTGCCAGCTCACCGAGGGGGGCAGGTGAAAAACTGTTTTTT. The whole variable domain, filled in from reference TRBV18 and TRBJ1-4, reads NAGVMQNPRHLVRRRGQEARLRCSPMKGHSHVYWYRQLPEEGLKFMVYLQKENIIDESGMPKERFSAEFPKEGPSILRIQQVVRGDSAAYFCASSPRGAGEKLFFGSGTQLSVL.

The J gene is TRBJ2-3, the V gene TRBV10-3, with D hard to call. Germline CDR1 ENHRY, CDR2 SYGVKD. This CDR3 is built from 14 residues. Trimming pared 0 bases from V and 0 bases from J, leaving 4 bases between. CDR3 in amino acids: CAISESGSTDTQYF. The CDR3 DNA is TGTGCCATCAGTGAGTCCGGTAGCACAGATACGCAGTATTTT.

The chain links TRBV30 to TRBJ2-7; D remains ambiguous. Germline values: CDR1 GTSNPN, CDR2 SVGIG (reference sequence). V lost 7 bases to trimming and J lost 2 bases, with 15 bases between them. This CDR3 comprises 13 residues. The CDR3 spells CAFGRQLPYEQYF. The CDR3 coding sequence is TGTGCCTTTGGAAGGCAGTTACCCTACGAGCAGTACTTC.

The rearrangement links TRBV2 to TRBJ1-2; TRBD1 matches at 9 bases. With V trimmed by 4 bases and J by 6 bases, 3 bases remained unmatched. CDR1 and CDR2 (germline): SNHLY, FYNNEI. CDR3 size: 13 residues. The CDR3, as DNA: TGTGCCAGCAGTGGGACAGGGGCGAATGGCTACACCTTC. This sequence encodes CASSGTGANGYTF.

The chain combines TRBV6-6 with TRBJ1-2; D might be TRBD1 (5 bases). Trimming stripped 6 bases from V and 4 bases from J, with 12 bases between. Germline V CDR1 and CDR2: MNHNY, SVGAGI (reference sequence). This CDR3 has 13 residues. CDR3 DNA sequence: TGTGCCAGCAGAACCGGGACGACCTATGGCTACACCTTC. Translation: CASRTGTTYGYTF.

V and J are TRBV2 and TRBJ2-6; 7 positions match TRBD1. This CDR3 spans 15 amino acids. CDR1 is SNHLY, CDR2 FYNNEI, per germline. Trimming removed 3 bases from V and 3 bases from J; junction bases left unmatched: 2. The chain's CDR3 is CASSDQGVGANVLTF. CDR3 in DNA: TGTGCCAGCAGTGACCAGGGGGTTGGGGCCAACGTCCTGACTTTC.

Only a few counts were recorded for this clone. The chain carries TRBV7-6 and TRBJ1-1; D perhaps matches TRBD1 (6 bases). CDR1 and CDR2 from the germline V gene are SGHVS and FNYEAQ. Deletions cut 2 bases from V and 0 bases from J, with 22 bases between. The CDR3 contains 19 residues. The CDR3 here is CASSLPRYTGSPVNTEAFF. CDR3 in DNA: TGTGCCAGCAGCTTACCTCGCTATACAGGGAGCCCCGTGAACACTGAAGCTTTCTTT.

This clone was observed a single time. The chain has TRBV6-5 and TRBJ1-4; tentative D call: TRBD1 (5 bases). CDR3 size: 15 residues. CDR1 is MNHEY and CDR2 is SVGAGI in the germline V gene. Trimming stripped 6 bases from V and 8 bases from J, with 19 bases between. The DNA for the CDR3 is TGTGCCAGCAGCTCACCTCCAGGGAAGGAAGAAAAACTGTTTTTT. Its protein is CASSSPPGKEEKLFF.

This clone was found a few times. The chain has TRBV30 and TRBJ1-1; D might be TRBD1 (6 bases). Germline lookup yields CDR1 GTSNPN and CDR2 SVGIG (reference sequence). With 5 bases removed from V and 1 base from J, the gap between germline ends came to 11 bases. The CDR3 consists of 13 residues. The CDR3, as DNA: TGTGCCTGGGGTAGGGACAAGAACACTGAAGCTTTCTTT. Protein: CAWGRDKNTEAFF.

This clone came up a few times. The chain employs TRBV4-2 and TRBJ2-3; D is perhaps TRBD1 (6 bases). Looked up from germline, CDR1 is LGHNA and CDR2 is YNFKEQ. The CDR3 spans 14 residues. V was clipped by 6 bases and J by 1 base, with 11 bases between them. The DNA of the CDR3 is TGTGCCAGCAGTACAGGGCGGGGCACAGATACGCAGTATTTT. As protein: CASSTGRGTDTQYF.

This clone came up a few times. The chain recombines TRBV28 with TRBJ1-2; D not certain. The length of the CDR3 is 12 residues. The ends were cut back, 2 bases at V and 5 bases at J, with 6 bases in the middle. The germline V gene encodes CDR1 MDHEN and CDR2 SYDVKM. CDR3 in DNA: TGTGCCAGCAGTTTACTCGGGTATGGCTACACCTTC. It yields the protein CASSLLGYGYTF.

This sequence joins TRBV5-4 and TRBJ2-1; D perhaps matches TRBD1 (6 bases). Between the trimmed V and J ends, which lost 5 bases and 2 bases, there was a span of 8 bases. From germline, CDR1 is SGHNT and CDR2 YYREEE (reference sequence). The CDR3 runs 13 residues. CDR3 region: CASRWDTYNEQFF. In DNA form, the CDR3 reads TGTGCCAGCAGATGGGACACCTACAATGAGCAGTTCTTC. Combining the CDR3 with reference TRBV5-4 and TRBJ2-1 gives the whole variable domain ETGVTQSPTHLIKTRGQQVTLRCSSQSGHNTVSWYQQALGQGPQFIFQYYREEENGRGNFPPRFSGLQFPNYSSELNVNALELDDSALYLCASRWDTYNEQFFGPGTRLTVL.

Comments on this clone: This sequence may be a read error, since a much larger clone differs from it by one base. The chain uses TRBV7-2 and TRBJ1-1, with no clear D. This CDR3 is 12 amino acids long. Trimming cost V 1 base and J 3 bases, with 3 bases left between them. Germline CDR1 reads SGHTA; CDR2 reads FQGNSA. The DNA for the CDR3 is TGTGCCAGCAGCTTAGAGTACACTGAAGCTTTCTTT. The encoded protein is CASSLEYTEAFF.

This clone was seen a handful of times. This chain's CDR3 is CASSSQGGQYF. The CDR3 bases are TGTGCCAGCAGCTCCCAAGGGGGCCAGTACTTC. V is TRBV5-6 and J is TRBJ2-5, with a tentative D call TRBD1 (6 bases). Germline CDR1 SGHDT, CDR2 YYEEEE. This CDR3 is 11 amino acids long. V shed 3 bases and J shed 10 bases, with 10 bases lying between them.

The chain carries TRBV5-1 and TRBJ1-1; maybe TRBD1 (5 bases). Germline V lookup: CDR1 SGHRS, CDR2 YFSETQ. V lost 1 base and J 4 bases, leaving 14 bases between the germline ends. This CDR3 has 15 residues. CDR3: CASSLIGAAGTEAFF. As DNA, the CDR3 is TGCGCCAGCAGCTTGATTGGGGCGGCTGGCACTGAAGCTTTCTTT. Combining the CDR3 with reference TRBV5-1 and TRBJ1-1 gives the whole variable domain KAGVTQTPRYLIKTRGQQVTLSCSPISGHRSVSWYQQTPGQGLQFLFEYFSETQRNKGNFPGRFSGRQFSNSRSEMNVSTLELGDSALYLCASSLIGAAGTEAFFGQGTRLTVV.

The chain couples TRBV29-1 to TRBJ2-5; 12 bases line up with TRBD1. Trimming took 7 bases from V and 5 from J; bases not matched to a gene: 11. The CDR3 length is 15 residues. The germline CDR1 and CDR2 sequences are SQVTM and ANQGSEA. The CDR3 sequence is CSAATGTGGGETQYF. DNA for the CDR3: TGCAGCGCTGCGACCGGGACAGGGGGCGGGGAGACCCAGTACTTC.

This rearrangement joins TRBV5-6 to TRBJ2-2; the D is unclear. This CDR3 is built from 14 residues. Germline assignment: CDR1 SGHDT and CDR2 YYEEEE. V lost 2 bases, J lost 1 base, and 6 bases lay in between. For the CDR3, the DNA is TGTGCCAGCAGCTTTCGGAGGAACACCGGGGAGCTGTTTTTT. Translated, it gives CASSFRRNTGELFF.

This clone was found a few times. The chain uses TRBV2 and TRBJ2-7; the D gene is possibly TRBD1 (6 bases). The ends were cut back, 4 bases at V and 2 bases at J, with 6 bases in the middle. This CDR3 has 12 amino acids. Germline V gene lookup returns CDR1 SNHLY and CDR2 FYNNEI. The DNA for the CDR3 is TGTGCCAGCAGTGGGACAGCCTACGAGCAGTACTTC. This sequence encodes CASSGTAYEQYF.

J is TRBJ2-2 and V is TRBV19, with 9 bases that match TRBD2. V lost 7 bases and J lost 3; bases outside the gene matches: 3. Germline V gene lookup returns CDR1 LNHDA and CDR2 SQIVND (reference sequence). The CDR3 extends over 14 amino acids. CDR3: CASNPSGDTGELFF. In DNA form, the CDR3 reads TGTGCCAGTAACCCTAGCGGGGACACCGGGGAGCTGTTTTTT. Full variable domain (rest looked up from reference TRBV19 and TRBJ2-2): DGGITQSPKYLFRKEGQNVTLSCEQNLNHDAMYWYRQDPGQGLRLIYYSQIVNDFQKGDIAEGYSVSREKKESFPLTVTSAQKNPTAFYLCASNPSGDTGELFFGEGSRLTVL.

J is TRBJ2-5 and V is TRBV27; 11 bases line up with TRBD2. The CDR3 runs to 18 residues. Unmatched junction bases numbered 6, after V lost 0 bases and J lost 0 bases. Germline values: CDR1 MNHEY, CDR2 SMNVEV (reference sequence). This CDR3 reads CASSLSPLAGGHQETQYF. The CDR3 DNA sequence: TGTGCCAGCAGTTTATCGCCCCTAGCGGGGGGTCACCAAGAGACCCAGTACTTC.

This clone was counted only a few times. The chain employs TRBV9 and TRBJ1-5; 9 bases map to TRBD1. This CDR3 is built from 15 residues. Trimming cost V 3 bases and J 1 base; bases outside gene matches: 2. CDR1 is SGDLS and CDR2 is YYNGEE in the germline V gene. The CDR3 DNA sequence: TGTGCCAGCAGCGGGGGGACAGGGAGCAATCAGCCCCAGCATTTT. It specifies CASSGGTGSNQPQHF.

Only a few counts were recorded for this clone. This chain uses TRBV7-2 with TRBJ1-2; no clear D gene. CDR1 and CDR2 from the germline V gene are SGHTA and FQGNSA. V dropped 5 bases and J dropped 2 bases, with 15 bases sitting between them. The CDR3 covers 15 residues. Here the CDR3 reads CASSHGYGYNYGYTF. CDR3 nucleotides: TGTGCCAGCAGCCATGGGTACGGGTACAACTATGGCTACACCTTC.

The chain is built from TRBV4-1 and TRBJ2-2, with 7 nucleotides matching TRBD2. V was clipped by 5 bases and J by 5 bases; unmatched bases: 8. CDR1 MGHRA and CDR2 YSYEKL come from the germline V gene. CDR3 length: 15 residues. CDR3 DNA sequence: TGCGCCAGCAGCGGACGGGAGGAGCGGACCGGGGAGCTGTTTTTT. Translation gives CASSGREERTGELFF.

The chain combines TRBV28 with TRBJ2-7; D is possibly TRBD1 (7 bases). Trimming removed 7 bases from V and 0 bases from J, with 19 bases in between. From germline, CDR1 is MDHEN and CDR2 SYDVKM. This CDR3 is 16 amino acids long. DNA for the CDR3: TGTGCCAGCACCCCGGGAGACAGGGCCCACTCCTACGAGCAGTACTTC. Translated: CASTPGDRAHSYEQYF.

A few counts support this clone. Other nucleotide sequences from this sample produce the same CDR3. The rearrangement uses TRBV10-3 and TRBJ2-5; 7 bases match TRBD2. The V segment lost 6 bases and the J segment 5 bases; nucleotides outside the gene matches: 6. The CDR3 sequence is 13 residues long. Looked up from germline, CDR1 is ENHRY and CDR2 is SYGVKD. The CDR3 DNA is TGTGCCATCAGCCTGACCGGGGGGGAGACCCAGTACTTC. It is translated as CAISLTGGETQYF.

This clone was counted between two and nine times. V and J are TRBV7-9 and TRBJ1-5; a weak D match, TRBD1 (5 bases). CDR3 size: 14 residues. The germline V gene has CDR1 SEHNR and CDR2 FQNEAQ (reference sequence). V lost 4 bases and J 1 base, leaving 8 bases between the germline ends. CDR3 in amino acids: CASSWDVSNQPQHF. The CDR3 DNA reads TGTGCCAGCAGCTGGGACGTGAGCAATCAGCCCCAGCATTTT.

This clone was counted between two and nine times. The chain combines TRBV9 with TRBJ2-3, with 9 bases that match TRBD2. Per germline, CDR1 SGDLS and CDR2 YYNGEE. The CDR3 runs to 17 residues. Trimming took 6 bases from V and 0 from J; bases not matched to a gene: 11. The CDR3 region is CASNSLAGIASTDTQYF. CDR3 coding DNA: TGTGCCAGCAACAGTCTAGCGGGGATAGCTAGCACAGATACGCAGTATTTT.

The chain is built from TRBV18 and TRBJ1-6, with TRBD1 as a possible D gene (5 bases). Trimming removed 4 bases at V and 7 bases at J, with 5 bases between. Germline CDR1 reads KGHSH; CDR2 reads LQKENI. The CDR3 runs 12 residues. In DNA form, the CDR3 reads TGTGCCAGCTCACGACAGAATTCACCCCTCCACTTT. This encodes CASSRQNSPLHF.